The rows below give T cell receptor beta chains drawn from one sample of a study of metastatic and nonmetastatic thyroid tumors. TCRdb re-clonotyped the PCR reads via MiXCR. The sample includes more than 40,000 clones, 3.5% to 5% of them seen just once. The specimen sequenced was blood. The receptors stem from a female donor with papillary thyroid cancer or a benign thyroid nodule (not recorded which). Some clones in this sample may be carry-over from other donors' samples. Each CDR3 is given with its conserved first and last residue. Each record gives: CDR3 DNA, CDR3 protein, J gene, D gene, V gene, clone size. D genes are given only for firm matches. The size of a clone is reported for some rows only, either as once, few or many, or as a class for expanded clones.

DNA: TGTGCCAGCAGTTTCTCCGACAGGGTGTCCTACAATGAGCAGTTCTTC
CDR3: CASSFSDRVSYNEQFF
J: TRBJ2-1
D: TRBD1
V: TRBV27
size: NA

DNA: TGTGCCAGCAGCTTAGCCAGGGGGCGCGAGACCCAGTACTTC
CDR3: CASSLARGRETQYF
J: TRBJ2-5
D: TRBD1
V: TRBV11-1
size: many

DNA: TGTGCCAGCAGAGTGTCGGGGACAGGGGGTGAAAAACTGTTTTTT
CDR3: CASRVSGTGGEKLFF
J: TRBJ1-4
D: TRBD1
V: TRBV28
size: many

DNA: TGTGCCACCAGTGATTTAGCGGGAGACACAGATACGCAGTATTTT
CDR3: CATSDLAGDTDTQYF
J: TRBJ2-3
D: TRBD2
V: TRBV24-1
size: many

DNA: TGTGCCAGTAGTATAGGACTAGCGGGACAACGAGATACGCAGTATTTT
CDR3: CASSIGLAGQRDTQYF
J: TRBJ2-3
D: TRBD2
V: TRBV19
size: many

DNA: TGTGCCAGCAGTCGCCTAGCTAGCGGGGAAACCAAGTACTTC
CDR3: CASSRLASGETKYF
J: TRBJ2-5
D: TRBD2
V: TRBV12-3/TRBV12-4
size: few

DNA: TGTGCCAGCAGCTTAGGTCATCAATACGAGCAGTACTTC
CDR3: CASSLGHQYEQYF
J: TRBJ2-7
D: NA
V: TRBV11-2
size: NA

DNA: TGTGCCAGCAGTCGGTTTTTAGGACAGGGGCACTCTGGAAACACCATATATTTT
CDR3: CASSRFLGQGHSGNTIYF
J: TRBJ1-3
D: TRBD1
V: TRBV6-1
size: many

DNA: TGTGCCAGCAGTTACAGACAGAGAACGACGAACACTGAAGCTTTCTTT
CDR3: CASSYRQRTTNTEAFF
J: TRBJ1-1
D: NA
V: TRBV6-9
size: NA

DNA: TGTGCCAGCAGCTCCCAGGGGGCTTGGAATGAGCAGTTCTTC
CDR3: CASSSQGAWNEQFF
J: TRBJ2-1
D: TRBD1
V: TRBV28
size: NA

DNA: TGCAGTGCTAGAGATCAGGGGGAAAAACTGTTTTTT
CDR3: CSARDQGEKLFF
J: TRBJ1-4
D: NA
V: TRBV20-1
size: many

DNA: TGTGCCAGCAGTTTGCGGTCCACCTACGAGCAGTACTTC
CDR3: CASSLRSTYEQYF
J: TRBJ2-7
D: NA
V: TRBV2
size: NA

DNA: TGTGCCAGCAGTTCGACGGGGAGCTCCTATAATTCACCCCTCCACTTT
CDR3: CASSSTGSSYNSPLHF
J: TRBJ1-6
D: NA
V: TRBV2
size: many

DNA: TGTGCCAGCGTCCGGGGGACAATCTTCTACGAGCAGTACTTC
CDR3: CASVRGTIFYEQYF
J: TRBJ2-7
D: NA
V: TRBV2
size: few

DNA: TGTGCCATATCGACAGCCATGAACACTGAAGCTTTCTTT
CDR3: CAISTAMNTEAFF
J: TRBJ1-1
D: NA
V: TRBV6-1
size: many

DNA: TGTGCCAGCAAAGGCGGGGGTACCGGGGAGCTGTTTTTT
CDR3: CASKGGGTGELFF
J: TRBJ2-2
D: TRBD2
V: TRBV6-4
size: few

DNA: TGTGCCAGCAGTCTCACAGGGCGGGAGCAGTACTTC
CDR3: CASSLTGREQYF
J: TRBJ2-7
D: NA
V: TRBV27
size: NA

DNA: TGTGCCAGCAGTCACGGGACAGGGGGCTACGAGCAGTACTTC
CDR3: CASSHGTGGYEQYF
J: TRBJ2-7
D: TRBD1
V: TRBV6-2/TRBV6-3
size: NA

DNA: TGTGCCAGCAGAAGGGGGCAGGGGCGGTACGAGCAGTACTTC
CDR3: CASRRGQGRYEQYF
J: TRBJ2-7
D: TRBD1
V: TRBV6-1
size: medium-sized

DNA: TGTGCCAGCAGCGTCTTCGGCGGGATGTACCAAGAGACCCAGTACTTC
CDR3: CASSVFGGMYQETQYF
J: TRBJ2-5
D: NA
V: TRBV9
size: many

DNA: TGTGCCAGCAGCCGCGCCGCCTACAATGAGCAGTTCTTC
CDR3: CASSRAAYNEQFF
J: TRBJ2-1
D: NA
V: TRBV3-1
size: many

DNA: TGTGCCAGCAGTTTTGGGACTAGTGGTTACGAGCAGTACTTC
CDR3: CASSFGTSGYEQYF
J: TRBJ2-7
D: TRBD2
V: TRBV28
size: few

DNA: TGTGCCAGTAATTCGGACTCTGGGGCCAACGTCCTGACTTTC
CDR3: CASNSDSGANVLTF
J: TRBJ2-6
D: NA
V: TRBV19
size: medium-sized

DNA: TGTGCCAGCAGTCCAAGGACTGGCAATGAGCAGTTCTTC
CDR3: CASSPRTGNEQFF
J: TRBJ2-1
D: NA
V: TRBV12-3/TRBV12-4
size: many

DNA: TGTGCCAGCGTCCTGACAGGGGAACGGGGCGAGCAGTACTTC
CDR3: CASVLTGERGEQYF
J: TRBJ2-7
D: TRBD1
V: TRBV6-1
size: large

DNA: TGTGCCAGCAGCGCGGAGCCTTCTCTGGGACTAGGGTTCTTC
CDR3: CASSAEPSLGLGFF
J: TRBJ2-1
D: TRBD2
V: TRBV5-5
size: many

DNA: TGTGCCAGCAGCTTAAGTGCGGGGACGAACACCGGGGAGCTGTTTTTT
CDR3: CASSLSAGTNTGELFF
J: TRBJ2-2
D: NA
V: TRBV7-3
size: many

DNA: TGTGCCAGCAGTTCTCCCGGGACAGGGACCTATGGCTACACCTTC
CDR3: CASSSPGTGTYGYTF
J: TRBJ1-2
D: TRBD1
V: TRBV27
size: few

DNA: TGTGCCATCAGCCATCAAGGAGATACGCAGTATTTT
CDR3: CAISHQGDTQYF
J: TRBJ2-3
D: NA
V: TRBV7-6
size: few

DNA: TGTGCCAGCTCGCGACAGGGGAAGGATGGCTACACCTTC
CDR3: CASSRQGKDGYTF
J: TRBJ1-2
D: TRBD1
V: TRBV18
size: many

DNA: TGTGCCACCAGTCCCGGGGGACAGGGGTTCACTGAAGCTTTCTTT
CDR3: CATSPGGQGFTEAFF
J: TRBJ1-1
D: TRBD1
V: TRBV24-1
size: many

DNA: TGTGCCAGCAGTTACTCGGGGACCAGCGGAAACACCATATATTTT
CDR3: CASSYSGTSGNTIYF
J: TRBJ1-3
D: NA
V: TRBV6-5
size: medium-sized

DNA: TGTGCCAGCAGTTTGTGGCTGGGGGCTACAGAGCAGTACTTC
CDR3: CASSLWLGATEQYF
J: TRBJ2-7
D: NA
V: TRBV12-3/TRBV12-4
size: NA

DNA: TGTGCCAGCAGCCAAGATCATGGACAGGCTAACTATGGCTACACCTTC
CDR3: CASSQDHGQANYGYTF
J: TRBJ1-2
D: TRBD1
V: TRBV4-2
size: many

DNA: TGTGCCAGTAGTCGCTCTGGGGCCAACGTCCTGACTTTC
CDR3: CASSRSGANVLTF
J: TRBJ2-6
D: NA
V: TRBV19
size: NA

DNA: TGTGCCAGCCCCAAGGACGGGACAGATACGCAGTATTTT
CDR3: CASPKDGTDTQYF
J: TRBJ2-3
D: NA
V: TRBV6-1
size: NA

DNA: TGTGCCAGCAGTCGGGACAGGCATGGTGTTGACTACACCTTC
CDR3: CASSRDRHGVDYTF
J: TRBJ1-2
D: TRBD1
V: TRBV12-3/TRBV12-4
size: few

DNA: TGCGCCAGCAGCTTGGCCGCGGGACAGGGGACTTCACCCCTCCACTTT
CDR3: CASSLAAGQGTSPLHF
J: TRBJ1-6
D: TRBD1
V: TRBV5-1
size: many

DNA: TGCGCCAGCAGCTTGGGTGGGAGCCCTCTCCCTCAGAAGACCCAGTACTTC
CDR3: CASSLGGSPLPQKTQYF
J: TRBJ2-5
D: NA
V: TRBV5-1
size: many

DNA: TGTGCCAGCAGTCAGGACCCCCATGCTGAAAAACTGTTTTTT
CDR3: CASSQDPHAEKLFF
J: TRBJ1-4
D: NA
V: TRBV6-1
size: many

DNA: TGTGCCAGCAGTTCCCGGGACACCCAAGAGACCCAGTACTTC
CDR3: CASSSRDTQETQYF
J: TRBJ2-5
D: NA
V: TRBV28
size: few

DNA: TGTGCCAGCAGTTACGGCACTAGCGGGAGGGCCTTGGCCGAGCAGTACTTC
CDR3: CASSYGTSGRALAEQYF
J: TRBJ2-7
D: TRBD2
V: TRBV6-5
size: NA

DNA: TGTGCCAGCAGTTCTCGGGACAGCCTCTATGGCTACACCTTC
CDR3: CASSSRDSLYGYTF
J: TRBJ1-2
D: TRBD1
V: TRBV27
size: medium-sized

DNA: TGTGCCAGCAGCCCCACACTAAGGGTAGGCGAACAGTACTTC
CDR3: CASSPTLRVGEQYF
J: TRBJ2-7
D: NA
V: TRBV11-2
size: NA

DNA: TGCGCCAGCAGCTGGGGGACAGACCAAGAGACCCAGTACTTC
CDR3: CASSWGTDQETQYF
J: TRBJ2-5
D: TRBD1
V: TRBV5-1
size: many

DNA: TGTGCCAGTAGTTCGGTGGACAATGAGCAGTTCTTC
CDR3: CASSSVDNEQFF
J: TRBJ2-1
D: NA
V: TRBV19
size: many

DNA: TGTGCCAGCACCTATATAGCAGGGACGTACACCTACAATGAGCAGTTCTTC
CDR3: CASTYIAGTYTYNEQFF
J: TRBJ2-1
D: NA
V: TRBV27
size: few